Listed below are T cell receptor beta chains from one sample, sequenced in a study of cytomegalovirus exposure and HLA in healthy donors. The protocol was immunoSEQ multiplex PCR, while the TCRdb copy is restricted to in-frame clones and leaves out a portion. The data show 90,000 to 150,000 clones, about 78% seen once. The sample was PBMCs. These receptors were taken from a middle-aged woman in good health and CMV-seropositive. Each CDR3 is given with its conserved first and last residue. D genes are given only for firm matches. Clone size is not always given. Where it is, it says once, few, many or a class for expanded clones.

>.|.|TRBJ2-7|TRBV29-1
CSVGAGATYEQYF
TGCAGCGTTGGGGCAGGGGCCACCTACGAGCAGTACTTC
>TRBD1|.|TRBJ1-2|TRBV2
CASRTDRAPSYGYTF
TGTGCCAGCAGGACCGACAGGGCCCCATCCTATGGCTACACCTTC
>.|few|TRBJ1-1|TRBV5-5
CASSGASMNTEAFF
TGTGCCAGCAGCGGGGCGAGTATGAACACTGAAGCTTTCTTT
>.|once|TRBJ1-2|TRBV9
CASTQREGNYGYTF
TGTGCCAGCACCCAGCGGGAGGGAAACTATGGCTACACCTTC
>.|.|TRBJ1-1|TRBV7-2
CASSNRGSIRQAFF
TGTGCCAGCAGCAATCGGGGGTCCATACGTCAAGCTTTCTTT
>TRBD1|.|TRBJ1-2|TRBV7-9
CASSLLKTGGLYGYTF
TGTGCCAGCAGCCTACTCAAGACAGGGGGCCTCTATGGCTACACCTTC
>.|few|TRBJ1-3|TRBV30
CAWTIHSGNTIYF
TGTGCCTGGACGATACACTCTGGAAACACCATATATTTT
>TRBD1|.|TRBJ1-1|TRBV6-5
CASSEGQETEAFF
TGTGCCAGCAGTGAGGGACAGGAGACTGAAGCTTTCTTT
>TRBD1|.|TRBJ1-4|TRBV2
CATRFTGGALNEKLFF
TGTGCCACAAGGTTTACAGGGGGAGCTTTGAATGAAAAACTGTTTTTT
>.|.|TRBJ1-2|TRBV6-1
CASSDRQINYGYTF
TGTGCCAGCAGTGATCGACAGATTAACTATGGCTACACCTTC
>TRBD1|.|TRBJ2-7|TRBV30
CAWSLTGTGRYEQYF
TGTGCCTGGAGCCTCACCGGGACAGGGCGCTACGAGCAGTACTTC
>TRBD1|.|TRBJ2-1|TRBV9
CASSAELTGFGNEQFF
TGTGCCAGCAGCGCTGAGTTGACAGGGTTTGGAAATGAGCAGTTCTTC
>.|once|TRBJ1-4|TRBV18
CASSQNQGTNPNEKLFF
TGTGCCAGCTCACAGAATCAGGGAACAAATCCTAATGAAAAACTGTTTTTT
>.|.|TRBJ1-4|TRBV18
CASSPRRGGDEKLFF
TGTGCCAGCTCACCACGGAGAGGAGGGGACGAAAAACTGTTTTTT
>.|.|TRBJ1-2|TRBV2
CASSTTENYGYTF
TGTGCCAGCAGTACGACAGAAAACTATGGCTACACCTTC
>TRBD1|.|TRBJ1-6|TRBV19
CASSGTAYNSPLHF
TGTGCCAGTAGCGGGACAGCCTATAATTCACCCCTCCACTTT
>.|few|TRBJ1-6|TRBV5-1
CASSIRQHNSPLHF
TGCGCCAGCAGCATCAGACAGCACAATTCACCCCTCCACTTT
>.|.|TRBJ1-1|TRBV6-6
CASSQQQGMEAFF
TGTGCCAGCAGTCAGCAGCAGGGGATGGAAGCTTTCTTT
>TRBD1|.|TRBJ2-1|TRBV7-9
CSSSLQGGLSSYNEQFF
TGTTCCAGCAGCTTACAGGGGGGCCTCAGCTCCTACAATGAGCAGTTCTTC
>.|.|TRBJ1-3|TRBV10-3
CAISGGGPSGNTIYF
TGTGCCATCAGCGGCGGAGGCCCCTCGGGAAACACCATATATTTT
>TRBD1|.|TRBJ1-2|TRBV19
CASRTGFYGYTF
TGTGCCAGTAGGACAGGGTTCTATGGCTACACCTTC
>.|.|TRBJ2-3|TRBV15
CATSRGPQDTQYF
TGTGCCACCAGCAGGGGGCCGCAGGATACGCAGTATTTT
>.|.|TRBJ1-2|TRBV2
CASSVRGPSYTF
TGTGCCAGCAGTGTCCGAGGGCCCAGCTACACCTTC
>.|once|TRBJ1-6|TRBV28
CASSLRPAGYNSPLHF
TGTGCCAGCAGTTTGCGCCCTGCCGGGTATAATTCACCCCTCCACTTT
>TRBD2|once|TRBJ2-3|TRBV7-9
CASSRPPTSGGETDTQYF
TGTGCCAGCAGCCGACCCCCGACTAGCGGGGGAGAGACAGATACGCAGTATTTT
>.|.|TRBJ2-7|TRBV30
CAWSKLQTTVNEQYF
TGTGCCTGGAGTAAGCTCCAAACGACAGTTAACGAGCAGTACTTC
>TRBD2|.|TRBJ2-3|TRBV29-1
CSVEPDGGTDTQYF
TGCAGCGTTGAACCAGACGGGGGGACAGATACGCAGTATTTT
>.|.|TRBJ1-3|TRBV27
CASSLKGVSSGNTIYF
TGTGCCAGCAGTTTAAAAGGGGTCAGCTCTGGAAACACCATATATTTT
>.|.|TRBJ2-7|TRBV5-3
CARSSRALGYEQYF
TGTGCCAGAAGCTCGCGGGCCCTGGGCTACGAGCAGTACTTC
>.|.|TRBJ1-2|TRBV7-2
CASSPGYRYGYTF
TGTGCCAGCAGCCCAGGGTATCGGTATGGCTACACCTTC
>TRBD1|.|TRBJ2-3|TRBV6-5
CASQGADTQYF
TGTGCCAGCCAGGGGGCAGATACGCAGTATTTT
>TRBD2|.|TRBJ2-3|TRBV29-1
CSARTSGTQYF
TGCAGCGCCAGGACTAGCGGTACGCAGTATTTT
>.|.|TRBJ1-3|TRBV30
CAWAGFSGNTIYF
TGTGCCTGGGCGGGATTTTCTGGAAACACCATATATTTT
>TRBD2|.|TRBJ2-3|TRBV6-9
CASSSGPERGDTDTQYF
TGTGCCAGCAGTTCCGGCCCTGAGCGGGGGGACACAGATACGCAGTATTTT
>TRBD1|.|TRBJ2-7|TRBV9
CASSMGQTYEQYF
TGTGCCAGCAGCATGGGACAGACCTACGAGCAGTACTTC